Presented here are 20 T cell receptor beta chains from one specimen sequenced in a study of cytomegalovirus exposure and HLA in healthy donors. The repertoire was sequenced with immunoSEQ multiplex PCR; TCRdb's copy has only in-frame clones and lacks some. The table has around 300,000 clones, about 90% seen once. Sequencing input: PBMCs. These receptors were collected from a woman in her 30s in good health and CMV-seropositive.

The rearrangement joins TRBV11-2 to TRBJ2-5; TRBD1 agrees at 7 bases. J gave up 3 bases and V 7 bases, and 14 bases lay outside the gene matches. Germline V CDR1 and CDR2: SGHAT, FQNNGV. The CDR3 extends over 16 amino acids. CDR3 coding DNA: TGTGCCAGCAACCGTCAAAGGGGACAGCTCAAAGAGACCCAGTACTTC. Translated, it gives CASNRQRGQLKETQYF.

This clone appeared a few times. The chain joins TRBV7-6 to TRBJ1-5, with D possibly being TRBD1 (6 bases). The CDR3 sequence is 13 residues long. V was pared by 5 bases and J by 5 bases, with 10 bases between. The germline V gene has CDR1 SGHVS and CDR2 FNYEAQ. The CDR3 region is CASSRTAYQPQHF. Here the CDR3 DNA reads TGTGCCAGCAGCAGGACAGCGTATCAGCCCCAGCATTTT.

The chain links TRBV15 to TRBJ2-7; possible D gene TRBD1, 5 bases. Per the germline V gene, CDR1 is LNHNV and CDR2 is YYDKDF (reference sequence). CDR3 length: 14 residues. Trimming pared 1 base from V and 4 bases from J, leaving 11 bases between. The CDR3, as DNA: TGTGCCACCAGCAGAGTGATTCAGGGTTACGAGCAGTACTTC. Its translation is CATSRVIQGYEQYF.

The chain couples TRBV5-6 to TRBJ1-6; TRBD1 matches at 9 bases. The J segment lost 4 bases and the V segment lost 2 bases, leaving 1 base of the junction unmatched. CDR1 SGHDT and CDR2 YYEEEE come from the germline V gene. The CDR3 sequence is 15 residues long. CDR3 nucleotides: TGTGCCAGCAGCTTCGGGACAGGGTATAATTCACCCCTCCACTTT. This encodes CASSFGTGYNSPLHF.

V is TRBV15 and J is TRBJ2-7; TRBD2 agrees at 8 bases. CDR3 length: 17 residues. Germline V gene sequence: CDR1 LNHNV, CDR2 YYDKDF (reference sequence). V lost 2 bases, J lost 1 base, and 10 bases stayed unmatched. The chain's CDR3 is CATSRPQPGLGSYEQYF. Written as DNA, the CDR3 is TGTGCCACCAGCAGACCTCAGCCGGGACTAGGGTCCTACGAGCAGTACTTC.

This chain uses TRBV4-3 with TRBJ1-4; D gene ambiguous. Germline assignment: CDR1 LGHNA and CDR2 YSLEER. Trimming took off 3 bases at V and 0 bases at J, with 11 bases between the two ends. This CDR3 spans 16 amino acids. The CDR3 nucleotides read TGCGCCAGCAGCCAGGATTCGGTAGCAACTAATGAAAAACTGTTTTTT. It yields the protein CASSQDSVATNEKLFF.

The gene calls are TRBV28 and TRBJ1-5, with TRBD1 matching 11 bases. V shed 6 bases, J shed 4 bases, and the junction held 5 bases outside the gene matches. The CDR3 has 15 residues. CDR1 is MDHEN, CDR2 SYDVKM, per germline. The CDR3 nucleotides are TGTGCCAGCAGGCATGGGGACAGGGGGAATCAGCCCCAGCATTTT. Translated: CASRHGDRGNQPQHF.

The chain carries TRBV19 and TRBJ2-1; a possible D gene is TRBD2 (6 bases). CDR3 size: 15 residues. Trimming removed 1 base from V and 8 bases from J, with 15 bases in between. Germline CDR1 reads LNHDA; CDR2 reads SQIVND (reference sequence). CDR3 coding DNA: TGTGCCAGTAGTATAGGGATGGGAACTAGCTATGAGCAGTTCTTC. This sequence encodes CASSIGMGTSYEQFF.

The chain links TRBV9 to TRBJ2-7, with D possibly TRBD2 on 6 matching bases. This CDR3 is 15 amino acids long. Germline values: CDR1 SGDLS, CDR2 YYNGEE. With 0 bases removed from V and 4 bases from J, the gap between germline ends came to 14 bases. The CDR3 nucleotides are TGTGCCAGCAGCGTAGCGACCGGGAGCATGTACGAGCAGTACTTC. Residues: CASSVATGSMYEQYF.

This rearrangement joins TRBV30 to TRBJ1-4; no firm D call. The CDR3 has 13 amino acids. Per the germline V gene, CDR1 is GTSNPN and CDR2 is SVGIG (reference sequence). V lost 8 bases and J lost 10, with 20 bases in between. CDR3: CATDELRSGKLFF. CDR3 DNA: TGTGCCACTGACGAACTCCGGTCGGGAAAACTGTTTTTT.

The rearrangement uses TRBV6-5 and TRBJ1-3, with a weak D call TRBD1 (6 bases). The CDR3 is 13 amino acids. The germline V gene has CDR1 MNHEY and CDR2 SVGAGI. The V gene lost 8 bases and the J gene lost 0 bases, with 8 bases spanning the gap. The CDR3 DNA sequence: TGTGCCAGCCAGGGGTTCTCTGGAAACACCATATATTTT. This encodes CASQGFSGNTIYF.

CDR3 sequence: CASSGTGPLRYTF. In DNA, the CDR3 is TGTGCCAGCAGTGGAACGGGTCCTTTGAGATACACCTTC. This chain connects TRBV2 to TRBJ1-2; no definite D call. Trimming took off 4 bases at V and 11 bases at J, with 17 bases between the two ends. CDR3 length: 13 amino acids. Germline CDR1 and CDR2: SNHLY and FYNNEI.

For the CDR3, the DNA is TGTGCCAGCAGCACCCAAACCGGACTTAGGACGTTCTTC. As protein: CASSTQTGLRTFF. The chain recombines TRBV27 with TRBJ2-1; D perhaps matches TRBD2 (5 bases). This CDR3 is built from 13 residues. Germline CDR1 reads MNHEY; CDR2 reads SMNVEV (reference sequence). The ends were cut back, 6 bases at V and 15 bases at J, with 21 bases in the middle.

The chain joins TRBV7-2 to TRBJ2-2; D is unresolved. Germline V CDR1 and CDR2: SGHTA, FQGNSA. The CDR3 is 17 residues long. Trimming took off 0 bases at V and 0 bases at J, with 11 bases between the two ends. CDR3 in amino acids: CASSLAPVISNTGELFF. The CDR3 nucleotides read TGTGCCAGCAGCTTAGCGCCGGTCATCTCGAACACCGGGGAGCTGTTTTTT.

In DNA form, the CDR3 reads TGTGCCTGGAGTACACCAGGGGTGCGGGCTTTCTATGGCTACACCTTC. Translating gives CAWSTPGVRAFYGYTF. This chain joins TRBV30 and TRBJ1-2; a weak D match, TRBD1 (6 bases). Trimming cost V 2 bases and J 4 bases, with 20 bases left between them. This CDR3 region has 16 residues. Per germline, CDR1 GTSNPN and CDR2 SVGIG (reference sequence).

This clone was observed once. The DNA for the CDR3 is TGTGCCAGCAGCCAATTTTCAGGACAACGAAATTCACCCCTCCACTTT. Encoded protein: CASSQFSGQRNSPLHF. V and J are TRBV14 and TRBJ1-6, with D perhaps TRBD1 (5 bases). The V and J ends lost 2 bases and 7 bases respectively, with 15 bases between them. The CDR3 totals 16 residues. Per germline, CDR1 SGHDN and CDR2 FVKESK.

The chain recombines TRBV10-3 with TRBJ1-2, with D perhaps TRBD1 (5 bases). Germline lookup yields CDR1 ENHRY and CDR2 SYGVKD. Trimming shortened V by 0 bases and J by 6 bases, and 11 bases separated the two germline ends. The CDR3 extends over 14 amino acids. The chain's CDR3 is CAISESKRDDGYTF. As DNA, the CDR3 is TGTGCCATCAGTGAGTCGAAAAGGGACGATGGCTACACCTTC.

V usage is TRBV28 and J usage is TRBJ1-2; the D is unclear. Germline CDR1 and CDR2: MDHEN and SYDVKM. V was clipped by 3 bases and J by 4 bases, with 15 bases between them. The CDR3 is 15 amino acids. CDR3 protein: CASSLIPEPLYGYTF. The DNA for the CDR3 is TGTGCCAGCAGTTTGATTCCTGAGCCCCTCTATGGCTACACCTTC.

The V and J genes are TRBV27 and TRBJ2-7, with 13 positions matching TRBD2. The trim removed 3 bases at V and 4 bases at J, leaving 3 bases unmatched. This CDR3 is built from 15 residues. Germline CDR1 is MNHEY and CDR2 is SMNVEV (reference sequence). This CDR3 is CASSFVGLAGYEQYF. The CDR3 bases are TGTGCCAGCAGTTTTGTGGGACTAGCGGGATACGAGCAGTACTTC.

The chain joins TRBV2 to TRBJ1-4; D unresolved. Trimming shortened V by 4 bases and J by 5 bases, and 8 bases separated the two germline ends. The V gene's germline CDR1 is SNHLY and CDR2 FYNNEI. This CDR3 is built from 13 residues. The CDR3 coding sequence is TGTGCCAGCAGTGGTCCCCGCAATGAAAAACTGTTTTTT. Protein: CASSGPRNEKLFF.